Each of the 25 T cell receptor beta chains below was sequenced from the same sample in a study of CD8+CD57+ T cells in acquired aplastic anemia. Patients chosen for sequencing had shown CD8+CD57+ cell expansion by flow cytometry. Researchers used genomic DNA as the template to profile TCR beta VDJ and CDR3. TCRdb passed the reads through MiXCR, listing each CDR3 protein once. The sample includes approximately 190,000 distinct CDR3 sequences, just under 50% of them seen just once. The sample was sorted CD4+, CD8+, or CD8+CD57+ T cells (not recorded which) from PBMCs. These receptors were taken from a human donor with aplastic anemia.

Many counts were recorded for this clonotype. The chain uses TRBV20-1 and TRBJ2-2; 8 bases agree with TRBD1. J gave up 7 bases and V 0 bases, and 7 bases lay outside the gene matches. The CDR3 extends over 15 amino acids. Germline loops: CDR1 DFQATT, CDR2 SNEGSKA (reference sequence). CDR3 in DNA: TGCAGTGCTAGAGATCGGCAGGGGGCGGACGGGGAGCTGTTTTTT. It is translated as CSARDRQGADGELFF.

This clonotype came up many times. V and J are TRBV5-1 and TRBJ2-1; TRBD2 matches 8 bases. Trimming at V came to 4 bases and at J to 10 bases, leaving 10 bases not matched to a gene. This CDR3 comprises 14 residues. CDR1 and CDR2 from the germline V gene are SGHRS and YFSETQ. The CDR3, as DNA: TGCGCCAGCAGCCCGGGGCTAGCGGGTCGGGAGCAGTTCTTC. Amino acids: CASSPGLAGREQFF.

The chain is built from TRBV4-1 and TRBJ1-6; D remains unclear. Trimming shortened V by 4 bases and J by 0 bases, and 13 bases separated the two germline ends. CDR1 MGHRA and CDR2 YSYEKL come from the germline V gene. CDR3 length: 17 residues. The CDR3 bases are TGCGCCAGCAGCCCGCTGAGTCACGACTCCTATAATTCACCCCTCCACTTT. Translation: CASSPLSHDSYNSPLHF.

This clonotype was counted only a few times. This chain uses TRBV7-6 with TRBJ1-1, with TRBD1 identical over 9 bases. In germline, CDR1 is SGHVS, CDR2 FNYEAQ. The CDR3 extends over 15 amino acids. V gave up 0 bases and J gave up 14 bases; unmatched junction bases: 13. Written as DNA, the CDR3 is TGTGCCAGCAGCTTAGCGCACGGGACAGGGTCTGAGACGTTCTTT. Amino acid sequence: CASSLAHGTGSETFF.

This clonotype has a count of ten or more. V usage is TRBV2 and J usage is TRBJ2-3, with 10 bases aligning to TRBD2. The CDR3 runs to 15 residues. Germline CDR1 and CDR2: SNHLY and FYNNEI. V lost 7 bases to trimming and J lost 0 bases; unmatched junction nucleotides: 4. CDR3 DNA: TGTGCCAGCATAACTAGCGGGGTCAGCACAGATACGCAGTATTTT. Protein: CASITSGVSTDTQYF.

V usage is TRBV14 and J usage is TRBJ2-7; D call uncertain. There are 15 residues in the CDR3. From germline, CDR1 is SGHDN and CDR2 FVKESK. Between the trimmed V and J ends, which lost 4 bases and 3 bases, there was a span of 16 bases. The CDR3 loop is CASSLQGRLGYEQYF. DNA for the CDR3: TGTGCCAGCAGCCTTCAAGGGCGTTTGGGCTACGAGCAGTACTTC.

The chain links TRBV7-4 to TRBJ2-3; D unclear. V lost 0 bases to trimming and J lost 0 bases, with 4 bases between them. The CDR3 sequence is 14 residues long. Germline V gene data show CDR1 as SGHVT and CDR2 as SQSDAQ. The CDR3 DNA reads TGTGCCAGCAGCTTAGCGGTCAGCACAGATACGCAGTATTTT. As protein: CASSLAVSTDTQYF.

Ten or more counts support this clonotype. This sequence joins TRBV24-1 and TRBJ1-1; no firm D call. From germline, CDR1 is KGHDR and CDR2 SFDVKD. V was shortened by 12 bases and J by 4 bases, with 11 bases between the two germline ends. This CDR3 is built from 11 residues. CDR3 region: CAPLSITEAFF. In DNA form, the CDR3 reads TGTGCCCCGTTAAGCATCACTGAAGCTTTCTTT.

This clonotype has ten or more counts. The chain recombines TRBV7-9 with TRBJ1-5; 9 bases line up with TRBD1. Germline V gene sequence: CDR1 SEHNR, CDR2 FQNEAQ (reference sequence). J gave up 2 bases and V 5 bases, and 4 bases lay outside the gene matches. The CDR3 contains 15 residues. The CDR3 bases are TGTGCCAGCAGCCGGGACAGGGTGGGCAATCAGCCCCAGCATTTT. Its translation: CASSRDRVGNQPQHF.

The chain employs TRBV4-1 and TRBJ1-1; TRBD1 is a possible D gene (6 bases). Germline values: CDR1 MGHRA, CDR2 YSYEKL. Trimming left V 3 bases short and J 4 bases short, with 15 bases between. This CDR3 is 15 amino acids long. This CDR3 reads CASSQTDRLSTEAFF. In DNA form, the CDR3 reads TGCGCCAGCAGCCAGACGGACAGACTGAGCACTGAAGCTTTCTTT.

For the CDR3, the DNA is TGTGCCAGCAGTTTGGGACAGGGGATCCCTGGGGCCAACGTCCTGACTTTC. This gives the protein CASSLGQGIPGANVLTF. The chain uses TRBV12-3 or TRBV12-4 and TRBJ2-6; 10 positions agree with TRBD1. This CDR3 has 17 residues. V shed 3 bases and J 2 bases; nucleotides not matched to a gene: 4.

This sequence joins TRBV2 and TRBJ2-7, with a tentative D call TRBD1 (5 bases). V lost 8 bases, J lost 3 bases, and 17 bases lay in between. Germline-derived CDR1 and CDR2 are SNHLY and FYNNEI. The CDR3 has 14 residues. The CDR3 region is CASSPRQPSYEQYF. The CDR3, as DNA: TGTGCCAGCTCACCAAGACAGCCCAGCTACGAGCAGTACTTC. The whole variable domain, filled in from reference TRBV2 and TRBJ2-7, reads EPEVTQTPSHQVTQMGQEVILRCVPISNHLYFYWYRQILGQKVEFLVSFYNNEISEKSEIFDDQFSVERPDGSNFTLKIRSTKLEDSAMYFCASSPRQPSYEQYFGPGTRLTVT.

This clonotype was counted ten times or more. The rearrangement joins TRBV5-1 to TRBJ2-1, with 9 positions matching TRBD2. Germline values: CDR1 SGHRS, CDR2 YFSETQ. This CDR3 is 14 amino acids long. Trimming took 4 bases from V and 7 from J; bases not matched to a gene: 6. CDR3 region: CASSRGTSGNEQFF. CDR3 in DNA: TGCGCCAGCAGCCGAGGAACTAGCGGGAATGAGCAGTTCTTC.

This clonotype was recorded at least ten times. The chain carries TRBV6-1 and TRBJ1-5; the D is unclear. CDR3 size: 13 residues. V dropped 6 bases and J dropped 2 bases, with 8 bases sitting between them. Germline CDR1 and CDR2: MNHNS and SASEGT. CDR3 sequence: CASSDPGNQPQHF. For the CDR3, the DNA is TGTGCCAGCAGCGACCCAGGCAATCAGCCCCAGCATTTT.

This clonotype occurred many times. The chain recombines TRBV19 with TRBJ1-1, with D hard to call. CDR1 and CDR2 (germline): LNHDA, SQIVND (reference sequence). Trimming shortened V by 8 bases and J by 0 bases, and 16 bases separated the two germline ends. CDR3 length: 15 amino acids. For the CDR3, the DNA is TGTGCCAGTTCCCGTTGGGCAACCATGAACACTGAAGCTTTCTTT. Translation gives CASSRWATMNTEAFF.

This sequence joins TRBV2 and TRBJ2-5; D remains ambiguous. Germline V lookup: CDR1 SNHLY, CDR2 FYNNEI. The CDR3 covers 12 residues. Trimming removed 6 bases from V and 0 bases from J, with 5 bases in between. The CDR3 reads CASRSDQETQYF. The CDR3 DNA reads TGTGCCAGCAGGAGCGACCAAGAGACCCAGTACTTC.

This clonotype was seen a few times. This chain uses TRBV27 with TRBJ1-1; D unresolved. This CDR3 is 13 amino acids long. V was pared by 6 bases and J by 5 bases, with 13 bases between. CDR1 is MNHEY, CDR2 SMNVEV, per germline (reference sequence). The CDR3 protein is CASSRSLGTEAFF. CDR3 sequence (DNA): TGTGCCAGCAGCCGAAGTCTGGGGACTGAAGCTTTCTTT.

CDR3 DNA: TGCAGTGCTAGAGCCGGGAGGGCCCTGGACGAGCAGTACTTC. Translated, it gives CSARAGRALDEQYF. The chain couples TRBV20-1 to TRBJ2-7, with 8 bases that match TRBD2. J gave up 5 bases and V 1 base, and 7 bases lay outside the gene matches. In germline, CDR1 is DFQATT, CDR2 SNEGSKA (reference sequence). The CDR3 contains 14 residues.

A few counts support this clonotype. This chain's CDR3 is CASNEKGAREKLFF. The CDR3 nucleotides are TGTGCCAGCAATGAGAAGGGGGCTAGGGAAAAACTGTTTTTT. The V gene is TRBV6-1, the J gene TRBJ1-4, with 7 bases fitting TRBD1. The CDR3 is 14 amino acids. Germline values: CDR1 MNHNS, CDR2 SASEGT. With 7 bases clipped from V and 8 bases from J, the junction kept 10 bases outside the gene matches.

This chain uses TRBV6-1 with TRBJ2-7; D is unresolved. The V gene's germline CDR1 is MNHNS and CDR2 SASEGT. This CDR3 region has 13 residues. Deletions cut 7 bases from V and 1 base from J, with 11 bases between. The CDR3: CASKVGPSYEQYF. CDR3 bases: TGTGCCAGCAAGGTCGGTCCGTCCTACGAGCAGTACTTC.

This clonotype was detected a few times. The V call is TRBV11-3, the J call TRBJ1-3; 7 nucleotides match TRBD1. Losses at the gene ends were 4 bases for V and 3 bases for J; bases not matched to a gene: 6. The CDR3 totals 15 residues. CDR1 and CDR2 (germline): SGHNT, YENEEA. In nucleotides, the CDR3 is TGTGCCAGCAGCTCCTCCACAGGGGTTGGAAACACCATATATTTT. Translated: CASSSSTGVGNTIYF.

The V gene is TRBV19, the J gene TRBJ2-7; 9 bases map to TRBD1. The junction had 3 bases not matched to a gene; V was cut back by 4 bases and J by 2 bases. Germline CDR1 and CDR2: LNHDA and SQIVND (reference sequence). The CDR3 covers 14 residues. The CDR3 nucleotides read TGTGCCAGTAGTACCACAGGGGGCGCCTACGAGCAGTACTTC. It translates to CASSTTGGAYEQYF.

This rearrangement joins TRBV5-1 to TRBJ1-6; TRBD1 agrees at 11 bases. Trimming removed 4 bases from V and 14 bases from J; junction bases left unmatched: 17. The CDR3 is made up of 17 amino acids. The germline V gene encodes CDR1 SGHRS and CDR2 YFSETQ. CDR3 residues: CASSVWETGTGGFTLHF. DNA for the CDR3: TGCGCCAGCAGCGTTTGGGAAACCGGGACAGGGGGTTTCACCCTCCACTTT.

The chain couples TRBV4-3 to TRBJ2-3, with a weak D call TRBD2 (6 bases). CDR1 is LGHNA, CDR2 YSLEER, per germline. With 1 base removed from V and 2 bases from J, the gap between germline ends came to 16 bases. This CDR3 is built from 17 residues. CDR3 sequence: CASSQGSTSLPTDTQYF. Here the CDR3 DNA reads TGCGCCAGCAGCCAAGGGTCGACTAGTCTACCCACAGATACGCAGTATTTT.

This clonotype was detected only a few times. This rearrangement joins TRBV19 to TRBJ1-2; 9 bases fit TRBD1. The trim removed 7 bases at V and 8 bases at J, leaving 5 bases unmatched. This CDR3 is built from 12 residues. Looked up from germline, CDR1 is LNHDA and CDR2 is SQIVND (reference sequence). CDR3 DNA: TGTGCCAGTAAGGGGACAGGGTGGGGCTACACCTTC. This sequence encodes CASKGTGWGYTF.